The 21 T cell receptor beta chains in this list originate from one sample, sequenced in a study of cytomegalovirus exposure and HLA in healthy donors. The PCR was carried out with 60 Vbeta primers and 13 Jbeta primers. Profiling relied on immunoSEQ multiplex PCR, and the TCRdb table lists in-frame clones only, not all of them. Counted here are about 190,000 clones, around 79% occurring once; the ten biggest clones make up about 1.6%. The sequencing sample was made of PBMCs. The receptors shown here come from a woman between 18 and 30 years old in good health and CMV-seronegative.

Only a few counts were recorded for this clone. The gene calls are TRBV6-1 and TRBJ1-2; TRBD1 matches at 10 bases. The CDR3 loop spans 15 amino acids. Losses at the gene ends were 1 base for V and 8 bases for J; bases not matched to a gene: 7. CDR1 is MNHNS, CDR2 SASEGT, per germline. The DNA for the CDR3 is TGTGCCAGCAGTGAAGGAAGGGGACAGGGGTACGGCTACACCTTC. Translated, it gives CASSEGRGQGYGYTF.

Only a few counts were recorded for this clone. The CDR3: CASSGGLAGGNEQFF. The DNA of the CDR3 is TGCGCCAGCAGCGGGGGACTAGCGGGAGGTAATGAGCAGTTCTTC. This chain uses TRBV5-1 with TRBJ2-1; 15 nucleotides agree with TRBD2. The CDR3 loop spans 15 amino acids. Germline loops: CDR1 SGHRS, CDR2 YFSETQ. The trim removed 4 bases at V and 7 bases at J, leaving 3 bases unmatched.

The chain employs TRBV29-1 and TRBJ2-1, with 7 bases identical to TRBD1. Germline V lookup: CDR1 SQVTM, CDR2 ANQGSEA. V trimming: 0 bases; J trimming: 2 bases; junction bases outside the gene matches: 4. The CDR3 length is 15 residues. The CDR3 spells CSVEENRGPYNEQFF. In DNA, the CDR3 is TGCAGCGTTGAAGAGAACAGGGGACCCTACAATGAGCAGTTCTTC.

This sequence joins TRBV2 and TRBJ2-2; 10 bases match TRBD2. V lost 0 bases to trimming and J lost 5 bases; unmatched junction nucleotides: 9. This CDR3 comprises 18 residues. Germline V gene data show CDR1 as SNHLY and CDR2 as FYNNEI. CDR3 protein: CASSEATSGRVWTGELFF. The CDR3 region has the DNA TGTGCCAGCAGTGAAGCGACAAGCGGGAGGGTTTGGACCGGGGAGCTGTTTTTT.

In DNA, the CDR3 is TGTGCCAGCAGCGCTGGACAGAGCTCTGGAAACACCATATATTTT. Protein sequence: CASSAGQSSGNTIYF. This chain links TRBV9 with TRBJ1-3; tentatively, D is TRBD1 (6 bases). Germline V CDR1 and CDR2: SGDLS, YYNGEE. Trimming removed 3 bases from V and 0 bases from J, with 10 bases in between. The CDR3 sequence is 15 residues long.

The chain recombines TRBV19 with TRBJ2-1; 8 bases fit TRBD2. V shed 0 bases and J 5 bases; nucleotides not matched to a gene: 3. Germline lookup yields CDR1 LNHDA and CDR2 SQIVND (reference sequence). There are 15 residues in the CDR3. CDR3 bases: TGTGCCAGTAGTATAGACGGGGGGGACCACAATGAGCAGTTCTTC. Protein: CASSIDGGDHNEQFF. Complete variable domain (other parts from reference TRBV19 and TRBJ2-1): DGGITQSPKYLFRKEGQNVTLSCEQNLNHDAMYWYRQDPGQGLRLIYYSQIVNDFQKGDIAEGYSVSREKKESFPLTVTSAQKNPTAFYLCASSIDGGDHNEQFFGPGTRLTVL.

For the CDR3, the DNA is TGTGCCAGCGGGGGCTATGAGCAGTTCTTC. Its protein is CASGGYEQFF. The chain combines TRBV2 with TRBJ2-1; TRBD1 is a possible D gene (6 bases). CDR1 is SNHLY and CDR2 is FYNNEI in the germline V gene. Between the trimmed V and J ends, which lost 8 bases and 8 bases, there was a span of 7 bases. The CDR3 runs 10 residues.

The count of this clone is one. CDR3 sequence (DNA): TGTGCCAGCAGCTTGGAAGGGGCGCCCCTCCACTTT. Translation gives CASSLEGAPLHF. The chain employs TRBV5-8 and TRBJ1-6; TRBD1 is a possible D gene (5 bases). Germline V lookup: CDR1 SGHTS, CDR2 YDEGEE. The V end was cut by 0 bases, the J end by 13 bases, with 8 bases between. The CDR3 runs to 12 residues.

The rearrangement links TRBV4-3 to TRBJ1-1, with 7 nucleotides matching TRBD1. Germline values: CDR1 LGHNA, CDR2 YSLEER. With V trimmed by 2 bases and J by 10 bases, 13 bases remained unmatched. The length of the CDR3 is 15 residues. CDR3 in amino acids: CASSQPGTAKGGAFF. The CDR3 coding sequence is TGCGCCAGCAGCCAACCTGGGACAGCCAAAGGGGGAGCTTTCTTT.

The rearrangement links TRBV9 to TRBJ2-3, with TRBD1 matching 11 bases. Germline V gene lookup returns CDR1 SGDLS and CDR2 YYNGEE. V gave up 3 bases and J gave up 4 bases; unmatched junction bases: 7. The CDR3 sequence is 16 residues long. Here the CDR3 DNA reads TGTGCCAGCAGCGCCATGGACAGGGGGCGAGCAGATACGCAGTATTTT. This gives the protein CASSAMDRGRADTQYF.

V gene TRBV7-9 combines with J gene TRBJ2-7; D might be TRBD2 (6 bases). CDR3 size: 14 residues. Trimming left V 7 bases short and J 5 bases short, with 18 bases between. Germline CDR1 and CDR2: SEHNR and FQNEAQ (reference sequence). CDR3 in DNA: TGTGCCAGCACCCCTGTCGGGAGACTGAACGAGCAGTACTTC. Translated: CASTPVGRLNEQYF.

The CDR3 DNA sequence: TGTGCCAGCAGTGACAGGGGCCCAGGGGAAAAACTGTTTTTT. This codes for CASSDRGPGEKLFF. The J gene is TRBJ1-4, the V gene TRBV6-6, with 8 bases aligning to TRBD1. Germline CDR1 and CDR2: MNHNY and SVGAGI (reference sequence). CDR3 length: 14 residues. V trimming: 5 bases; J trimming: 8 bases; junction bases outside the gene matches: 7.

The chain links TRBV11-2 to TRBJ1-3; D gene uncertain. The germline V gene has CDR1 SGHAT and CDR2 FQNNGV. Trimming removed 3 bases at V and 0 bases at J, with 9 bases between. CDR3 length equals 15 residues. The DNA for the CDR3 is TGTGCCAGCAGCTTCTTCGGGGTCTCTGGAAACACCATATATTTT. Amino acid sequence: CASSFFGVSGNTIYF. Full variable domain (missing parts from reference TRBV11-2 and TRBJ1-3): EAGVAQSPRYKIIEKRQSVAFWCNPISGHATLYWYQQILGQGPKLLIQFQNNGVVDDSQLPKDRFSAERLKGVDSTLKIQPAKLEDSAVYLCASSFFGVSGNTIYFGEGSWLTVV.

V is TRBV15 and J is TRBJ2-1, with D uncertain. Trimming stripped 1 base from V and 4 bases from J, with 14 bases between. CDR3 length: 16 amino acids. The germline V gene encodes CDR1 LNHNV and CDR2 YYDKDF (reference sequence). CDR3: CATSRGGNTVYNEQFF. The CDR3 coding sequence is TGTGCCACCAGCAGAGGAGGCAATACCGTGTACAATGAGCAGTTCTTC.

The chain joins TRBV27 to TRBJ2-7; the D is unclear. In germline, CDR1 is MNHEY, CDR2 SMNVEV (reference sequence). V lost 5 bases, J lost 7 bases, and 18 bases lay in between. This CDR3 has 14 amino acids. This chain's CDR3 is CASSPSEDQPEQYF. DNA of the CDR3: TGTGCCAGCAGTCCCAGCGAAGACCAGCCGGAGCAGTACTTC.

This clone was observed a handful of times. The genes are TRBV12-2 and TRBJ2-7; the D call TRBD1 from the table was never checked on the DNA. TRBV12-2 is a documented pseudogene. The CDR3 length is 14 residues. DNA of the CDR3: TGTGCAAGTCGCTTAGTCCCCAGAAACTACGAGCAGTACTTC. This sequence encodes CASRLVPRNYEQYF.

This clone was recorded only once. The V gene is TRBV9, the J gene TRBJ1-1; TRBD1 aligns across 11 bases. The V gene end was trimmed by 3 bases and the J gene end by 4 bases; junction bases not matched to a gene: 8. Germline lookup yields CDR1 SGDLS and CDR2 YYNGEE. The CDR3 extends over 16 amino acids. The CDR3 reads CASSEGTGGERTEAFF. The CDR3 DNA reads as TGTGCCAGCAGCGAGGGGACAGGGGGGGAACGCACTGAAGCTTTCTTT.

As DNA, the CDR3 is TGTGCCAGCAGTGACAGGGCAGGTCAGCCCCAGCATTTT. Its protein is CASSDRAGQPQHF. V usage is TRBV2 and J usage is TRBJ1-5; a possible D gene is TRBD1 (5 bases). In germline, CDR1 is SNHLY, CDR2 FYNNEI. CDR3 length: 13 residues. The V end was cut by 3 bases, the J end by 6 bases, with 9 bases between.

The V call is TRBV19, the J call TRBJ1-2, with a weak D call TRBD1 (6 bases). CDR3 length: 15 residues. Germline V gives CDR1 LNHDA, CDR2 SQIVND (reference sequence). Between the trimmed V and J ends, which lost 10 bases and 1 base, there was a span of 19 bases. The CDR3 nucleotides are TGTGCCACCTCGGACAGCCGCCGCTTTAACTATGGCTACACCTTC. Translated: CATSDSRRFNYGYTF. The complete variable domain, with remaining parts taken from reference TRBV19 and TRBJ1-2, reads DGGITQSPKYLFRKEGQNVTLSCEQNLNHDAMYWYRQDPGQGLRLIYYSQIVNDFQKGDIAEGYSVSREKKESFPLTVTSAQKNPTAFYLCATSDSRRFNYGYTFGSGTRLTVV.

The chain carries TRBV14 and TRBJ1-1; possible D gene TRBD1, 6 bases. The CDR3 has 12 residues. Trimming removed 1 base from V and 11 bases from J, with 11 bases in between. Germline CDR1 SGHDN, CDR2 FVKESK. CDR3 in amino acids: CASSQAGTRAFF. The CDR3 region has the DNA TGTGCCAGCAGCCAAGCTGGGACAAGGGCTTTCTTT. The full variable domain, its missing parts supplied by reference TRBV14 and TRBJ1-1, is EAGVTQFPSHSVIEKGQTVTLRCDPISGHDNLYWYRRVMGKEIKFLLHFVKESKQDESGMPNNRFLAERTGGTYSTLKVQPAELEDSGVYFCASSQAGTRAFFGQGTRLTVV.

The chain links TRBV30 to TRBJ2-7; a weak D match, TRBD1 (6 bases). In germline, CDR1 is GTSNPN, CDR2 SVGIG (reference sequence). Trimming left V 4 bases short and J 6 bases short, with 10 bases between. The CDR3 is 11 residues long. The CDR3 bases are TGTGCCTGGACCCCAGGGGCCGAGCAGTACTTC. It yields the protein CAWTPGAEQYF.